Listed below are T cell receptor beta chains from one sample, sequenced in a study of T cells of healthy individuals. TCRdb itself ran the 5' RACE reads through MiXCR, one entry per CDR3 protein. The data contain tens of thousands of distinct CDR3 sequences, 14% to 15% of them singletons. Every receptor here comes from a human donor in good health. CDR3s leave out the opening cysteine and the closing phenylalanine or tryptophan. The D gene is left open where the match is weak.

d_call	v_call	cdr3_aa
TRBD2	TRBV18	ASSPWTSGSPSIYSSYNEQF
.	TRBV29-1	SVGVGAEQY
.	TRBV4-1	ASSQDLIGQGAQPQH
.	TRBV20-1	SATKGWAF
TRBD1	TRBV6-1	ASRVRTGSSYEQY
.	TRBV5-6	ASSFASPGEQY
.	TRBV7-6	ASSEGQIYEQY
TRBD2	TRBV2	ASSNGLAETDTQY
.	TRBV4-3	ASSQEVVPAYNEQF
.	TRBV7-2	ASSLDGNTYEQY
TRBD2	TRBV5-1	ASSQSGRVSYEQY
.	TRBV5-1	ASSLALGDGETQY
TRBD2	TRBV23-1	ASSPSLAGGRYEQY
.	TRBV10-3	ATKVGGEETQY
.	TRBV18	ASSQGVNQPQH
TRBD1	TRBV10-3	AISERQGGRTEAF
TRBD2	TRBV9	ASSPDGTSSYEQY
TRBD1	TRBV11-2	ASSFFGTGDTGELF
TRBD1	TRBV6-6	ASSSGTGSTWGNQPQH
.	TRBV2	ASSEPRGYNEQF
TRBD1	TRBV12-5	ASGFIDRGKDTQY
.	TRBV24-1	ATSDLRGAWGNQPQH
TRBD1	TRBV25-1	ASRPRDRALGTQY
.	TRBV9	ASSVVFGEQF
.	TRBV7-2	ASSLATGRNIQY
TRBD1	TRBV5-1	ASSVDRDRSTEAF
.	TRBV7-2	ASSLEGGVIYGYT
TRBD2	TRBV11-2	ASSFDGRATDEQF
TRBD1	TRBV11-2	ASSPGTGDYYGYT
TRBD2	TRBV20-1	SASHPGGGRAYEQY
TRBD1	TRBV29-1	SVVSGQGKEKLF
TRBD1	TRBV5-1	ASSPGRGPGGLGYT
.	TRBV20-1	SARYRSRNTEAF
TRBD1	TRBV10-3	AISRYGQGTDTQY
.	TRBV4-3	ASSPFMANGDTQY
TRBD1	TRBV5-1	ASSPQRTGRVSYEQY
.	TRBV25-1	ASSGIARGTEAF
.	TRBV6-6	ASSKGTEAF
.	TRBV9	ASSVGARGRTDTQY
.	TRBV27	ASSFRERGGGYT
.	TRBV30	AWRAGLNTEAF
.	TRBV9	ASGEKELRHTQY
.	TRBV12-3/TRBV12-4	ASIRGQLNTEAF
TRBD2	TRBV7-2	ASSMGLAGGQADTQY